This entry lists 24 T cell receptor beta chains sequenced from one sample in a study of tumor and adjacent non-tumor tissue in lung cancer. This sample's RNA came from whole unsorted tissue. The library came from three nested PCR rounds adapted from ARM-PCR protocols. TCRdb reprocessed the multiplex PCR reads via MiXCR and lists one record per CDR3 protein. Found here are 120,000 or so distinct CDR3 sequences, 60% to 70% of them singletons; the top ten hold 13%. Sequenced: lung tumor tissue. The receptors were gathered from a man younger than 40 with non-small cell lung cancer.

As concerns this clonotype: Sequence at one end of the junction differs from germline and may be a read error. The rearrangement links TRBV10-2 to TRBJ1-5; no firm D call. This CDR3 has 13 amino acids. Germline V lookup: CDR1 WSHSY, CDR2 SAAADI. The CDR3 is CASSESRDQTQHF. The CDR3 DNA follows: TGCGCCAGTAGTGAGTCCCGGGATCAGACCCAGCATTTT.

Note on this clonotype: A read error is possible here, since a much larger clone lies one base away. The chain employs TRBV5-6 and TRBJ1-2, with D hard to call. Trimming removed 1 base from V and 3 bases from J, with 16 bases in between. Germline CDR1 and CDR2: SGHDT and YYEEEE. The CDR3 extends over 16 amino acids. The chain's CDR3 is CASSLPGGLPDYGYTF. CDR3 nucleotides: TGTGCCAGCAGCTTGCCCGGAGGGCTTCCTGACTATGGCTACACCTTC.

Concerning this clonotype: At one end the junction does not follow the germline gene, possibly because of a read error. The rearrangement joins TRBV12-5 to TRBJ1-1; D call uncertain. The CDR3 contains 13 residues. CDR1 is LGHNT, CDR2 FRNRAP, per germline. For the CDR3, the DNA is TGTGCTACCCGGGAAGAGTCCAACATTGAAGGTTTCTTT. This gives the protein CATREESNIEGFF.

This clonotype appeared once. At one boundary the junction diverges from the germline segment, which might be a read error. The V gene is TRBV11-2, the J gene TRBJ2-1; D is unclear. The germline gives CDR1 SGHAT, CDR2 FQNNGV. The CDR3 has 12 residues. This chain's CDR3 is CASRLDRCEQIF. The CDR3, as DNA: TGTGCCAGCAGATTAGATCGGTGTGAGCAGATCTTC.

This chain joins TRBV30 and TRBJ2-7; D is undetermined. V gave up 2 bases and J gave up 2 bases, with 10 bases separating them. Germline V gene sequence: CDR1 GTSNPN, CDR2 SVGIG (reference sequence). The CDR3 covers 13 residues. CDR3 nucleotides: TGTGCCTGGAGTCTCCCCCCAACCTACGAGCAGTACTTC. Protein product: CAWSLPPTYEQYF.

About this clonotype itself: Here the CDR3 omits its conserved ending phenylalanine or tryptophan, so a read error is the likely source. The rearrangement uses TRBV10-1 and TRBJ1-1; 9 nucleotides line up with TRBD1. Per germline, CDR1 WNHNN and CDR2 SYGVQD (reference sequence). CDR3 size: 14 residues. The J segment lost 5 bases and the V segment lost 3 bases, leaving 4 bases of the junction unmatched. CDR3 loop: CASSDGTGRTEAFL. CDR3 DNA: TGCGCCAGCAGTGACGGGACAGGGCGGACTGAAGCTTTCTTA.

This chain connects TRBV11-2 to TRBJ2-7, with D possibly TRBD2 on 6 matching bases. The CDR3 loop spans 12 amino acids. V lost 5 bases and J 9 bases, leaving 14 bases between the germline ends. Germline CDR1 SGHAT, CDR2 FQNNGV. The CDR3 here is CASSQEEGRQYF. In DNA, the CDR3 is TGTGCCAGCAGCCAAGAGGAGGGGCGGCAGTACTTC.

Of note for this clonotype: At one of its ends the junction is not consistent with the germline gene, which may arise from a read error. The chain recombines TRBV13 with TRBJ2-3, with a weak D call TRBD2 (5 bases). Germline CDR1 is PRHDT and CDR2 is FYEKMQ (reference sequence). The CDR3 covers 16 residues. Written as DNA, the CDR3 is TGTGCCAGCAGCTTGTCCAGCGGCCCTAGCATAGATACGCAGTATTTT. Translating gives CASSLSSGPSIDTQYF.

A note on this clonotype: No conserved phenylalanine or tryptophan ends this CDR3, so it is likely a read error. The CDR3 here is CSVQGLYEQYI. CDR3 coding DNA: TGCAGTGTCCAGGGTCTCTACGAGCAGTACATC. The chain recombines TRBV20-1 with TRBJ2-7; possibly TRBD1 for D (5 bases). The CDR3 spans 11 residues. Deletions cut 7 bases from V and 3 bases from J, with 10 bases between. Germline-derived CDR1 and CDR2 are DFQATT and SNEGSKA (reference sequence).

Comment on this clonotype: The germline gene is not matched at one end of the junction; a read error may be the cause. The chain couples TRBV10-3 to TRBJ2-3, with D possibly being TRBD1 or TRBD2 (6 bases each). CDR1 is ENHRY and CDR2 is SYGVKD in the germline V gene. The CDR3 covers 14 residues. DNA for the CDR3: TGTGTCATCAGTGAGAGGGGGGACACAGATACGCAGTATTTT. Translation: CVISERGDTDTQYF.

Concerning this clonotype itself: A much larger clone lies a single base off, so this may be a read error. The chain links TRBV20-1 to TRBJ2-5, with a tentative D call TRBD2 (6 bases). Germline CDR1 and CDR2: DFQATT and SNEGSKA (reference sequence). The CDR3 is made up of 14 amino acids. The CDR3 sequence: CSAQPQLARETEYF. In DNA form, the CDR3 reads TGCAGTGCTCAGCCCCAACTAGCTCGAGAGACCGAGTACTTC.

The chain has TRBV20-1 and TRBJ2-3; tentative D call: TRBD2 (5 bases). Trimming left V 5 bases short and J 4 bases short, with 16 bases between. The CDR3 is 14 residues long. Per the germline V gene, CDR1 is DFQATT and CDR2 is SNEGSKA (reference sequence). The CDR3 reads CSAPKRYESDTQYF. The DNA for the CDR3 is TGCAGTGCTCCGAAGCGGTATGAATCAGATACGCAGTATTTT.

The chain links TRBV13 to TRBJ1-3; TRBD1 matches 10 bases. The V and J ends lost 4 bases and 14 bases, in that order; junction bases with no gene match: 14. Germline V gene lookup returns CDR1 PRHDT and CDR2 FYEKMQ (reference sequence). The CDR3 consists of 15 residues. This CDR3 reads CASSWDRGSGNIVYF. Here the CDR3 DNA reads TGTGCCAGCAGCTGGGACAGGGGTAGTGGTAACATCGTATATTTT.

The table lists this clonotype with many counts. The chain recombines TRBV4-2 with TRBJ2-1; 15 bases map to TRBD2. Germline V CDR1 and CDR2: LGHNA, YNFKEQ. V lost 4 bases to trimming and J lost 8 bases; unmatched junction nucleotides: 18. This CDR3 contains 20 residues. The CDR3 spells CASSRIWTSGGEGLGYEQFF. The DNA for the CDR3 is TGTGCCAGCAGCCGGATTTGGACTAGCGGGGGGGAAGGGCTCGGGTATGAGCAGTTCTTC.

A word on this clonotype: A read error may produce the germline difference seen at one junction end. The chain has TRBV5-1 and TRBJ2-3; 8 nucleotides align to TRBD2. This CDR3 region has 14 residues. Germline loops: CDR1 SGHRS, CDR2 YFSETQ. The CDR3 is CAISQQRGRDTQYF. The CDR3 DNA is TGCGCCATCAGCCAACAGCGGGGGCGGGATACGCAGTATTTT.

Details on this clonotype: This could be a read error, since a much larger clone is one nucleotide away. The V call is TRBV5-6, the J call TRBJ2-5, with D perhaps given as TRBD1 or TRBD2 (5 bases each). The CDR3 extends over 14 amino acids. Trimming cost V 2 bases and J 3 bases, with 11 bases left between them. The germline gives CDR1 SGHDT, CDR2 YYEEEE. The CDR3 loop reads CASSFVLGEETQYF. In DNA, the CDR3 is TGTGCCAGCAGCTTTGTGTTGGGGGAAGAGACCCAGTACTTC.

This clonotype was recorded a few times. The chain links TRBV27 to TRBJ2-7; 9 bases fit TRBD2. The V segment lost 5 bases and the J segment 3 bases; nucleotides outside the gene matches: 8. This CDR3 has 15 amino acids. CDR1 is MNHEY and CDR2 is SMNVEV in the germline V gene (reference sequence). CDR3 nucleotide sequence: TGTGCCAGCAGTACCGTAGCGGGAGCTCTCTACGAGCAGTACTTC. This gives the protein CASSTVAGALYEQYF.

On this clonotype: A much larger clone is a single base away; this may be a read error. CDR3 in DNA: TGTGCCAGCAGCTTAGACGTTTTGCGCCAAAACACCGGGGAGCGGTTTTTT. Translating it yields CASSLDVLRQNTGERFF. V gene TRBV7-8 combines with J gene TRBJ2-2; possibly TRBD2 for D (5 bases). Germline CDR1 SGHVS, CDR2 FQNEAQ. The CDR3 contains 17 residues.

V and J are TRBV7-9 and TRBJ2-7; D might be TRBD1 (5 bases). The CDR3 is 11 amino acids. Germline CDR1 reads SEHNR; CDR2 reads FQNEAQ (reference sequence). V shed 1 base and J shed 12 bases, with 10 bases lying between them. The CDR3 protein is CASSLGARAYF. CDR3 bases: TGTGCCAGCAGCTTAGGTGCCAGGGCGTACTTC.

Regarding this clonotype: The conserved final phenylalanine or tryptophan is absent from the CDR3, which likely points to a read error. The chain has TRBV6-5 and TRBJ1-2; 10 nucleotides line up with TRBD1. The CDR3 contains 15 residues. The germline gives CDR1 MNHEY, CDR2 SVGAGI. CDR3 sequence reads: CVSSYTTGGEYGYTL. The CDR3 DNA reads TGTGTCAGCAGTTATACGACAGGGGGCGAGTATGGCTACACCTTA.

With respect to this clonotype: One end of the junction varies from germline; a read error may be responsible. The chain uses TRBV6-1 and TRBJ2-2, with D possibly called TRBD1 or TRBD2 (5 bases each). The CDR3 length is 15 residues. Germline CDR1 and CDR2: MNHNS and SASEGT. CDR3 amino acids: CASSEDRGAPGELLF. The CDR3 nucleotides are TGTGCCAGCAGTGAAGATAGAGGGGCCCCCGGGGAGCTGTTATTT.

Worth noting for this clonotype: This may come from a read error, since a much larger clone is one base off. The chain carries TRBV12-3 or TRBV12-4 and TRBJ2-3, with 7 bases fitting TRBD1. Losses at the gene ends were 2 bases for V and 2 bases for J; bases not matched to a gene: 4. CDR3 length: 15 residues. Here the CDR3 reads CASSLWDSITDTQYF. The CDR3 coding sequence is TGTGCCAGCAGTTTATGGGACAGCATCACAGATACGCAGTATTTT.

On this clonotype itself: A much more abundant neighbour one base away suggests this may be a read error. In this CDR3 the conserved last residue, phenylalanine or tryptophan, is missing, so a read error is likely. In DNA, the CDR3 is TGCAGCGTTGGACAGGGGGCTGTCGGCTACACCTCC. This translates into CSVGQGAVGYTS. This chain uses TRBV29-1 with TRBJ1-2; 10 bases align to TRBD1. The trim removed 4 bases at V and 8 bases at J, leaving 4 bases unmatched. CDR3 length equals 12 residues. The V gene's germline CDR1 is SQVTM and CDR2 ANQGSEA.

To note about this clonotype: A much larger clone sits a single nucleotide away, making a read error possible. The chain couples TRBV12-3 or TRBV12-4 to TRBJ2-7, with D possibly TRBD2 on 7 matching bases. V was pared by 2 bases and J by 9 bases, with 17 bases between. The CDR3 covers 14 residues. The CDR3 region is CASSLSGGPDGQYF. DNA of the CDR3: TGTGCCAGCAGTTTATCGGGGGGCCCGGACGGGCAGTACTTC.